Listed below are T cell receptor beta chains from one sample, sequenced in a study of T cell repertoires in cytomegalovirus infection. For these receptors, no antigen is known. MiXCR was run by TCRdb on the reads, yielding one entry per CDR3 protein. This table has roughly 310,000 distinct CDR3 sequences, 25% to 30% appearing once. Sequencing used cultured PBMCs, obtained from culture after CMV antigen stimulation. The source of these receptors is a human donor in good health (CMV status not recorded). Some clones in this sample may be carry-over from other donors' samples. Each CDR3 is given with its conserved first and last residue. A D gene is named only where the DNA matches it firmly. Clone size is stated in some rows and not others, as once, few, many or a class when expanded.

size: NA; D: NA; J: TRBJ2-7; V: TRBV15; CDR3: CATSRDGRPYEQYF
size: NA; D: NA; J: TRBJ2-3; V: TRBV5-4; CDR3: CASSLKIAADTQYF
size: NA; D: NA; J: TRBJ1-1; V: TRBV6-1; CDR3: CASSGEWGHPEWNTEAFF
size: NA; D: TRBD1; J: TRBJ1-5; V: TRBV20-1; CDR3: CSARDRGQPQHF
size: NA; D: NA; J: TRBJ1-5; V: TRBV6-2/TRBV6-3; CDR3: CASSSRLDQPQHF
size: NA; D: TRBD1; J: TRBJ2-7; V: TRBV7-9; CDR3: CASSRIRDSGSYEQYF
size: NA; D: NA; J: TRBJ1-4; V: TRBV12-3/TRBV12-4; CDR3: CAGTNEKLFF
size: medium-sized; D: TRBD2; J: TRBJ2-3; V: TRBV11-2; CDR3: CASSLGRTSNTQYF
size: NA; D: TRBD2; J: TRBJ2-1; V: TRBV7-1; CDR3: CASSTSTSGADNEQFF
size: few; D: NA; J: TRBJ2-3; V: TRBV12-3/TRBV12-4; CDR3: CASTEGGLSRTDTQYF
size: few; D: NA; J: TRBJ1-6; V: TRBV12-3/TRBV12-4; CDR3: CASSFAGGADSPLHF
size: NA; D: TRBD1; J: TRBJ2-7; V: TRBV5-6; CDR3: CASSLYGQDYEQYF
size: once; D: NA; J: TRBJ1-2; V: TRBV11-1; CDR3: CASSLVTGSGYTF
size: NA; D: NA; J: TRBJ1-1; V: TRBV29-1; CDR3: CSVGGVRKAFF
size: NA; D: NA; J: TRBJ2-6; V: TRBV18; CDR3: CASSPGGQIPSGANVLTF
size: few; D: TRBD2; J: TRBJ2-3; V: TRBV19; CDR3: CASSTGLAQYSDTQYF
size: many; D: NA; J: TRBJ2-7; V: TRBV4-2; CDR3: CASSQDKYEQYF
size: few; D: NA; J: TRBJ1-2; V: TRBV10-3; CDR3: CAISEEVNYGYTF
size: NA; D: NA; J: TRBJ1-1; V: TRBV2; CDR3: CASNGDLRYTEAFF
size: few; D: NA; J: TRBJ2-5; V: TRBV7-3; CDR3: CASSTSGTPSGGTQYF
size: many; D: TRBD2; J: TRBJ2-1; V: TRBV7-2; CDR3: CASPSLTSGPRSSYNEQFF
size: NA; D: TRBD1; J: TRBJ2-7; V: TRBV27; CDR3: CASSGRADRLYEQYF
size: few; D: TRBD1; J: TRBJ1-4; V: TRBV9; CDR3: CASSAQSGTVVEKLFF
size: once; D: TRBD2; J: TRBJ2-1; V: TRBV2; CDR3: CASRDRLAGLSSYNEQFF
size: NA; D: NA; J: TRBJ2-7; V: TRBV3-1; CDR3: CASSHPGGLYEQYF
size: once; D: NA; J: TRBJ2-2; V: TRBV7-2; CDR3: CASSLGGGGGGVLFF
size: NA; D: TRBD1; J: TRBJ1-1; V: TRBV12-3/TRBV12-4; CDR3: CASSLTGGEDGEAFF
size: NA; D: NA; J: TRBJ2-3; V: TRBV7-8; CDR3: CASRLRMEISTDTQYF
size: few; D: NA; J: TRBJ1-4; V: TRBV12-3/TRBV12-4; CDR3: CASSTGPPEKLFF
size: few; D: NA; J: TRBJ2-3; V: TRBV15; CDR3: CATSRDGGAGTDTQYF
size: NA; D: NA; J: TRBJ2-7; V: TRBV12-3/TRBV12-4; CDR3: CASSHGGHHEQYF
size: NA; D: NA; J: TRBJ1-2; V: TRBV12-3/TRBV12-4; CDR3: CASSLGSQWGHYGYTF
size: NA; D: NA; J: TRBJ2-5; V: TRBV4-1; CDR3: CASRRTKGEETQYF
size: NA; D: NA; J: TRBJ2-1; V: TRBV20-1; CDR3: CSARDLREWDTDEQFF
size: NA; D: TRBD1; J: TRBJ2-7; V: TRBV9; CDR3: CASSVDLVGTGGDEQYF
size: few; D: NA; J: TRBJ2-1; V: TRBV11-3; CDR3: CASSSLGSGEQFF
size: few; D: NA; J: TRBJ2-1; V: TRBV7-2; CDR3: CASSLVGATSEIGNEQFF
size: NA; D: NA; J: TRBJ2-7; V: TRBV4-1; CDR3: CASSLTGFEGPYEQYF
size: NA; D: NA; J: TRBJ2-5; V: TRBV20-1; CDR3: CSARIGQETQYF
size: many; D: NA; J: TRBJ1-5; V: TRBV6-1; CDR3: CASRRQRNSNQPQHF
size: NA; D: NA; J: TRBJ2-2; V: TRBV19; CDR3: CASSLDSTTNTGELFF
size: NA; D: TRBD1; J: TRBJ1-1; V: TRBV4-1; CDR3: CASSLPGQGAGRTEAFF
size: NA; D: NA; J: TRBJ1-6; V: TRBV12-3/TRBV12-4; CDR3: CASSLQYFSPLHF
size: many; D: TRBD1; J: TRBJ2-3; V: TRBV7-6; CDR3: CASSETPGQGSTDTQYF
size: few; D: NA; J: TRBJ2-1; V: TRBV11-2; CDR3: CASSLDPGTTYNEQFF
size: NA; D: TRBD1; J: TRBJ1-1; V: TRBV2; CDR3: CASSDRGQGRNTEAFF
size: many; D: NA; J: TRBJ1-5; V: TRBV7-8; CDR3: CASSLLQGINQPQHF
size: few; D: NA; J: TRBJ2-2; V: TRBV7-6; CDR3: CASRPEGPLRTGELFF
size: few; D: NA; J: TRBJ2-2; V: TRBV7-2; CDR3: CASSRLAGELFF